This T cell receptor beta chain was identified during a study of shared clonotypes between healthy human individuals. Naive CD8 cells lacked CD45RO, underwent positive selection for CCR7 and left out terminally differentiated effector memory CD45RA+ cells. Per germline, CDR1 KGHSH and CDR2 LQKENI. J gave up 6 bases and V 3 bases, and 6 bases lay outside the gene matches. The CDR3 consists of 14 residues. Authors' data handling: With immunoSEQ giving junction-only sequences and no quality scores, filtering differed. Clones were sequenced by immunoSEQ multiplex PCR, and TCRdb holds only the in-frame ones, with some missing. The DNA gave D and trimming, while V, J and clone size come from that table. This table holds around 2.1 million clones, about 92% found once.

The chain carries TRBV18 and TRBJ2-5; 8 positions match TRBD1. This sequence was found in a man aged 18 to 35 in good health. Some clones in this sample may be carry-over from other donors' samples. Material: naive CD8+ T cells from PBMCs. CDR3 sequence (DNA): TGTGCCAGCTCACCGGAGGACAGGGCCCAGACCCAGTACTTC. Translating it yields CASSPEDRAQTQYF.